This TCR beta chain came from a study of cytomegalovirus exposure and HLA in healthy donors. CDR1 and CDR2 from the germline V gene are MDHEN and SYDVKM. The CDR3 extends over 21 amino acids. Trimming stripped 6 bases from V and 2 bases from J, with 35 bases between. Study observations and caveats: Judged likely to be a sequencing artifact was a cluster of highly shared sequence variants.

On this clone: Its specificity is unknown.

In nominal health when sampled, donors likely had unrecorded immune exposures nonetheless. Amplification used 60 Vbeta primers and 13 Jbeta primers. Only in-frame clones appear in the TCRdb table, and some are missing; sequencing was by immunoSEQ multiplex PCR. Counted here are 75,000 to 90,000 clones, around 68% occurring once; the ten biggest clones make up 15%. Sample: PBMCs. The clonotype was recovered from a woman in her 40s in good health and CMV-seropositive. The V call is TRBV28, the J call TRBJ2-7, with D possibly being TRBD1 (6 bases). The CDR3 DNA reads TGTGCCAGCAGGGGACAAACAGTGTTCAATTTCGGGGCGCAAGACACCTACGAGCAGTACTTC. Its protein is CASRGQTVFNFGAQDTYEQYF.